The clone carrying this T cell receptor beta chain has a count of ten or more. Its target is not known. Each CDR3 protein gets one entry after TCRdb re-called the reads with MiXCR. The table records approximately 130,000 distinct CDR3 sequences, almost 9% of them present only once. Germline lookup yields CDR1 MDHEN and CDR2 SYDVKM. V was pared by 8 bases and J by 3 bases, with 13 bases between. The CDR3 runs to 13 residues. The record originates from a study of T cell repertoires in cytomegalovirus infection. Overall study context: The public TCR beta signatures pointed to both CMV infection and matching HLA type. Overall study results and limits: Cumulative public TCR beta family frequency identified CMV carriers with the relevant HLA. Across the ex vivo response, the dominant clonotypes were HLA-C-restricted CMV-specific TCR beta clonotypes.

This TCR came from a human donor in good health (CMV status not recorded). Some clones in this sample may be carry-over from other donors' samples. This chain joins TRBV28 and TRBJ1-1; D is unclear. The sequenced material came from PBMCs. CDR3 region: CASRNSDHTEAFF. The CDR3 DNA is TGTGCCAGCCGTAATTCGGACCACACTGAAGCTTTCTTT.